The rows below give T cell receptor beta chains drawn from one sample of a study of cytomegalovirus exposure and HLA in healthy donors. The protocol was immunoSEQ multiplex PCR, while the TCRdb copy is restricted to in-frame clones and leaves out a portion. The sample contains 55,000 to 80,000 clones, 85% to 95% of which appear only once. Sequenced input: PBMCs. The receptors originated from a man aged 18-30 years in good health and CMV-seronegative. CDR3s include the opening cysteine and the closing phenylalanine or tryptophan. Each record gives: J gene, D gene, V gene, clone size, CDR3 DNA, CDR3 protein. D genes are given only for firm matches. The size of a clone is reported for some rows only, either as once, few or many, or as a class for expanded clones.

TRBJ2-1 | TRBD1 | TRBV6-1 | NA | TGTGCCACCCCAAGGGGACAGGGGGCTCGCAATGAGCAGTTCTTC | CATPRGQGARNEQFF
TRBJ1-1 | NA | TRBV6-5 | NA | TGTGCCAGCAGTTACTACCAGGGGATGTACACTGAAGCTTTCTTT | CASSYYQGMYTEAFF
TRBJ1-1 | TRBD1 | TRBV2 | NA | TGTGCCAGCAGTACGGACAGGGCGGTCCCTGAAGCTTTCTTT | CASSTDRAVPEAFF
TRBJ2-2 | NA | TRBV30 | few | TGTGCCTGGAGTCTAGGTCCGGCCGAGCTGTTTTTT | CAWSLGPAELFF
TRBJ2-6 | TRBD1 | TRBV15 | NA | TGTGCCACCAGCGCGACAGGGGGAACTGGGGCCAACGTCCTGACTTTC | CATSATGGTGANVLTF
TRBJ1-3 | NA | TRBV7-9 | NA | TGTGCCAGCAGCTTAGCCATTCAGGGCGGAAACACCATATATTTT | CASSLAIQGGNTIYF
TRBJ1-5 | TRBD1 | TRBV7-9 | NA | TGTGCCAGCAGCCCGGGACAGGGGAGGGGTAGCAATCAGCCCCAGCATTTT | CASSPGQGRGSNQPQHF
TRBJ1-1 | NA | TRBV14 | NA | TGTGCCAGCAGCCAAGTCAGGGGCGCCACTGAAGCTTTCTTT | CASSQVRGATEAFF
TRBJ2-7 | NA | TRBV6-1 | NA | TGTGCCAGCAGTGAAGGTTCTGGGGCCACCTACGAGCAGTACTTC | CASSEGSGATYEQYF
TRBJ2-5 | NA | TRBV7-2 | once | TGTGCCAGCAGCTTAGGAGCTGTAGAGACCCAGTACTTC | CASSLGAVETQYF
TRBJ2-1 | NA | TRBV6-5 | NA | TGTGCCAGCAGGGACCGGGAGCTAGCAGTCTTC | CASRDRELAVF
TRBJ1-2 | TRBD1 | TRBV7-8 | NA | TGTGCCAGCAGTCCCCGGGACAGGTTCTATGGCTACACCTTC | CASSPRDRFYGYTF
TRBJ1-6 | TRBD1 | TRBV5-1 | few | TGCGCCAGCAGCTCCGGGACAGCGAATTCACCCCTCCACTTT | CASSSGTANSPLHF
TRBJ2-1 | NA | TRBV7-3 | NA | TGTGCCAGCAGCCCCTCAGGGTTTTACAATGAGCAGTTCTTC | CASSPSGFYNEQFF
TRBJ1-2 | TRBD1 | TRBV5-1 | NA | TGCGCCAGCAGCCAAGACAGGGGGGAAGGGGTCTATGGCTACACCTTC | CASSQDRGEGVYGYTF
TRBJ2-3 | TRBD1 | TRBV6-6 | NA | TGTGCCAGCATTAGGGACAGGGTGGATACGCAGTATTTT | CASIRDRVDTQYF
TRBJ1-3 | TRBD1 | TRBV9 | NA | TGTGCCAGCAGTGAAACAGGGGGTTCCGGAAACACCATATATTTT | CASSETGGSGNTIYF
TRBJ2-1 | NA | TRBV21-1 | NA | TGTGCCAGCGTCAAAAATGAGCAGTTCTTC | CASVKNEQFF
TRBJ2-5 | TRBD2 | TRBV7-9 | NA | TGTGCCAGCAGCTCCAGCGGGACTAGCGGGAAAGAGACCCAGTACTTC | CASSSSGTSGKETQYF
TRBJ2-3 | TRBD2 | TRBV2 | NA | TGTGCCAGCAGTCGAGGGGCGGGGGTTACAGATACGCAGTATTTT | CASSRGAGVTDTQYF
TRBJ2-5 | TRBD1 | TRBV14 | NA | TGTGCCAGCAGCCAAGATTTGAACAGGGGGGAGACCCAGTACTTC | CASSQDLNRGETQYF
TRBJ1-1 | NA | TRBV9 | NA | TGTGCCAGCAGCGTAGGACCGGAGGACACTGAAGCTTTCTTT | CASSVGPEDTEAFF
TRBJ2-3 | TRBD2 | TRBV2 | NA | TGTGCCAGCAGTGTCGGGACTACGAGGTCAGATACGCAGTATTTT | CASSVGTTRSDTQYF
TRBJ2-7 | NA | TRBV7-8 | NA | TGTGCCAGCAGCTTAGCCCAGACAGTTTCCTCCTACGAGCAGTACTTC | CASSLAQTVSSYEQYF
TRBJ2-7 | TRBD2 | TRBV6-5 | NA | TGTGCCAGCAGTAGCGGGGGGGCTGGTTACGAGCAGTACTTC | CASSSGGAGYEQYF
TRBJ2-3 | NA | TRBV6-5 | NA | TGTGCCAGCAGTTACAGTAGGGGTACGCAGTATTTT | CASSYSRGTQYF
TRBJ2-1 | TRBD2 | TRBV2 | NA | TGTGCCAGCAGTGCACCGGGACTAGCAGTGGCCAATGAGCAGTTCTTC | CASSAPGLAVANEQFF
TRBJ2-7 | NA | TRBV5-8 | NA | TGTGCCAGCAGCCCCTACTTTGACTACGAGCAGTACTTC | CASSPYFDYEQYF
TRBJ1-3 | NA | TRBV4-3 | once | TGCGCCAGCAGCCCCCGGGACTCTGGAAACACCATATATTTT | CASSPRDSGNTIYF
TRBJ1-1 | NA | TRBV30 | NA | TGTGCCTCCTCAATCGGGACTGAAGCTTTCTTT | CASSIGTEAFF
TRBJ1-1 | NA | TRBV6-1 | few | TGTGCCAGCATAGGGGGTGAAGCTTTCTTT | CASIGGEAFF
TRBJ2-1 | TRBD2 | TRBV15 | NA | TGTGCCACCAATGACCCGAGGCTAGCGGGGATCTACAATGAGCAGTTCTTC | CATNDPRLAGIYNEQFF
TRBJ2-1 | NA | TRBV28 | NA | TGTGCCAGCAGTTTAACAGGTCTCGATGAGCAGTTCTTC | CASSLTGLDEQFF
TRBJ2-1 | NA | TRBV5-6 | NA | TGTGCCAGCAGCTTGGAGCCCGGGACACGCAATGAGCAGTTCTTC | CASSLEPGTRNEQFF
TRBJ2-1 | NA | TRBV2 | NA | TGTGCCAGCAGTGAAGAACTAGTTTACAATGAGCAGTTCTTC | CASSEELVYNEQFF